The 30 T cell receptor beta chains listed next were all sequenced from one sample in a study of blood T cell repertoires in COVID-19. Libraries were prepared by immunoSEQ multiplex PCR; TCRdb keeps only in-frame clonotypes and omits some of them. The table has more than 6,000 clones, approximately 80% seen once; the top ten hold around 32%. Sequencing input: peripheral blood. The receptors derive from a human donor in a cohort sampled during active COVID-19.

This clone occurred a few times. This rearrangement joins TRBV2 to TRBJ2-7; the D gene is possibly TRBD1 (7 bases). CDR3 length: 12 amino acids. Trimming took 7 bases from V and 5 from J, leaving 12 bases between them. Germline CDR1 reads SNHLY; CDR2 reads FYNNEI. The CDR3, as DNA: TGTGCCAGCAAGGGCAGGGGGGACGAGCAGTACTTC. It yields the protein CASKGRGDEQYF.

With regard to this clone: Compared with germline, one end of the junction differs, possibly owing to a read error. The chain couples TRBV18 to TRBJ1-5; 7 bases line up with TRBD1. This CDR3 is built from 16 residues. Germline V lookup: CDR1 KGHSH, CDR2 LQKENI. CDR3 nucleotides: TGTGCCAGCACACCACCTAACAGGGGAGCAAATCAGCCCCAGCATTTT. This codes for CASTPPNRGANQPQHF.

The chain recombines TRBV1 with TRBJ2-7; the table's D call, TRBD2, was not checked against the DNA. TRBV1 constitutes a pseudogene. The CDR3 sequence is 15 residues long. CDR3 region: CTSSQETSGSHEQYV. In DNA, the CDR3 is TGCACCAGCAGCCAAGAAACTAGCGGGAGCCACGAGCAGTACGTC.

The chain has TRBV19 and TRBJ1-2, with D uncertain. V shed 4 bases and J shed 8 bases, with 11 bases lying between them. The CDR3 covers 12 residues. Germline V CDR1 and CDR2: LNHDA, SQIVND (reference sequence). CDR3 residues: CASSKVGEGYTF. The CDR3 DNA is TGTGCCAGTAGTAAGGTCGGGGAGGGCTACACCTTC.

The rearrangement joins TRBV7-8 to TRBJ1-1, with 11 bases identical to TRBD1. This CDR3 has 17 amino acids. Germline CDR1 SGHVS, CDR2 FQNEAQ. V gave up 1 base and J gave up 4 bases; unmatched junction bases: 8. CDR3 nucleotide sequence: TGTGCCAGCAGCTTAGTGGGACAGGGGGGGATGAGCACTGAAGCTTTCTTT. It encodes CASSLVGQGGMSTEAFF.

J is TRBJ1-3 and V is TRBV9; a weak D match, TRBD1 (5 bases). In germline, CDR1 is SGDLS, CDR2 YYNGEE. The CDR3 runs 15 residues. V was clipped by 0 bases and J by 4 bases, with 11 bases between them. As DNA, the CDR3 is TGTGCCAGCAGCGTAGATATCAGGGTCGGAAACACCATATATTTT. It codes for CASSVDIRVGNTIYF.

This clone is a singleton in its sample. V and J are TRBV10-3 and TRBJ2-5; D is unresolved. Trimming removed 5 bases from V and 3 bases from J, with 7 bases in between. From germline, CDR1 is ENHRY and CDR2 SYGVKD. The CDR3 loop spans 12 amino acids. DNA of the CDR3: TGTGCCATCAGTCACACCGAAGAGACCCAGTACTTC. Its translation: CAISHTEETQYF.

The genes are TRBV4-2 and TRBJ2-7; maybe TRBD2 (5 bases). Germline V gives CDR1 LGHNA, CDR2 YNFKEQ. The ends were cut back, 0 bases at V and 0 bases at J, with 9 bases in the middle. The CDR3 is 15 residues long. In DNA form, the CDR3 reads TGTGCCAGCAGCCAAGATCACGGGGACTCCTACGAGCAGTACTTC. Translating it yields CASSQDHGDSYEQYF.

The rearrangement joins TRBV10-3 to TRBJ2-1; 9 bases align to TRBD2. Trimming took 2 bases from V and 4 from J; bases not matched to a gene: 6. Germline CDR1 reads ENHRY; CDR2 reads SYGVKD. This CDR3 has 16 residues. The CDR3 nucleotides are TGTGCCATCAGTGAGGTAGCGGGAGTGTCTTACAATGAGCAGTTCTTC. It is translated as CAISEVAGVSYNEQFF.

J is TRBJ2-2 and V is TRBV4-2, with D possibly TRBD1 on 6 matching bases. The CDR3 contains 14 residues. Germline CDR1 reads LGHNA; CDR2 reads YNFKEQ. Trimming removed 4 bases from V and 7 bases from J, with 13 bases in between. The CDR3 here is CASSPKSGDGELFF. As DNA, the CDR3 is TGTGCCAGCAGCCCTAAGTCAGGGGACGGGGAGCTGTTTTTT.

V and J are TRBV27 and TRBJ2-3; D is undetermined. V gave up 6 bases and J gave up 2 bases, with 9 bases separating them. Germline CDR1 MNHEY, CDR2 SMNVEV (reference sequence). The CDR3 is made up of 13 amino acids. The CDR3 protein is CASSKKITDTQYF. CDR3 DNA sequence: TGTGCCAGCAGCAAAAAAATCACAGATACGCAGTATTTT.

The chain recombines TRBV9 with TRBJ2-5, with a possible D match to TRBD2 (6 bases). The ends were cut back, 0 bases at V and 5 bases at J, with 11 bases in the middle. Germline V gene lookup returns CDR1 SGDLS and CDR2 YYNGEE. The CDR3 is 14 residues long. In nucleotides, the CDR3 is TGTGCCAGCAGCGTAGGGTTAGGGAGGGAGACCCAGTACTTC. It yields the protein CASSVGLGRETQYF.

CDR3 sequence reads: CASSFGQSANSPLHF. The CDR3 bases are TGTGCCAGCAGTTTCGGACAGAGTGCTAATTCACCCCTCCACTTT. The rearrangement joins TRBV6-5 to TRBJ1-6; possibly TRBD1 for D (6 bases). CDR1 and CDR2 from the germline V gene are MNHEY and SVGAGI. The CDR3 sequence is 15 residues long. Trimming shortened V by 4 bases and J by 6 bases, and 13 bases separated the two germline ends.

CDR3 DNA: TGTGCCAGCAGCTTCGACAGGATCTCTGGAAACACCATATATTTT. It specifies CASSFDRISGNTIYF. This chain connects TRBV5-6 to TRBJ1-3; TRBD1 might be the D (6 bases). Trimming took off 2 bases at V and 0 bases at J, with 9 bases between the two ends. The CDR3 has 15 residues. CDR1 and CDR2 (germline): SGHDT, YYEEEE. The full variable domain, rest sourced from reference TRBV5-6 and TRBJ1-3, is DAGVTQSPTHLIKTRGQQVTLRCSPKSGHDTVSWYQQALGQGPQFIFQYYEEEERQRGNFPDRFSGHQFPNYSSELNVNALLLGDSALYLCASSFDRISGNTIYFGEGSWLTVV.

In its sample, this clone was seen a few times. This rearrangement joins TRBV7-9 to TRBJ2-6; 10 bases match TRBD2. The CDR3 is 16 amino acids. V trimming: 10 bases; J trimming: 0 bases; junction bases outside the gene matches: 6. The germline V gene has CDR1 SEHNR and CDR2 FQNEAQ (reference sequence). This CDR3 reads CAIPTSGPSGANVLTF. CDR3 DNA: TGTGCCATTCCGACTAGCGGGCCCTCTGGGGCCAACGTCCTGACTTTC.

The chain carries TRBV9 and TRBJ1-1; 7 nucleotides match TRBD1. CDR3 length equals 14 residues. With V trimmed by 3 bases and J by 2 bases, 4 bases remained unmatched. Per germline, CDR1 SGDLS and CDR2 YYNGEE. This chain's CDR3 is CASSEGQTNTEAFF. The DNA for the CDR3 is TGTGCCAGCAGCGAGGGACAGACCAACACTGAAGCTTTCTTT.

The chain employs TRBV5-4 and TRBJ2-7; possible D gene TRBD2, 6 bases. Germline V gene data show CDR1 as SGHNT and CDR2 as YYREEE (reference sequence). V was clipped by 0 bases and J by 5 bases, with 15 bases between them. The CDR3 has 15 residues. The CDR3 protein is CASSLGGRGSDEQYV. CDR3 in DNA: TGTGCCAGCAGCTTGGGGGGACGGGGGAGCGACGAGCAGTACGTC.

In this sample, this clone turned up once. This sequence joins TRBV12-3 or TRBV12-4 and TRBJ2-7, with 7 bases that match TRBD1. The J segment lost 5 bases and the V segment lost 1 base, leaving 2 bases of the junction unmatched. The CDR3 is 13 amino acids. This CDR3 is CASSLVRGHEQYF. CDR3 coding DNA: TGTGCCAGCAGTTTAGTGAGGGGGCACGAGCAGTACTTC.

This chain uses TRBV7-6 with TRBJ2-2; D remains ambiguous. The CDR3 length is 13 residues. From germline, CDR1 is SGHVS and CDR2 FNYEAQ. V shed 2 bases and J shed 6 bases, with 7 bases lying between them. The CDR3 DNA follows: TGTGCCAGCAGCTTATCCCCTTCCGGGGAGCTGTTTTTT. Its protein product is CASSLSPSGELFF.

This clone was detected once. This chain joins TRBV6-1 and TRBJ2-7; D is uncertain. The CDR3 has 15 residues. The V gene lost 2 bases and the J gene lost 3 bases, with 14 bases spanning the gap. CDR1 is MNHNS, CDR2 SASEGT, per germline. This CDR3 reads CASSELESLGYEQYV. In DNA, the CDR3 is TGTGCCAGCAGTGAACTCGAAAGCCTAGGCTACGAGCAGTACGTC.

This clone is categorized as large (0.1 to 1%). The chain couples TRBV12-5 to TRBJ1-1; unclear D gene. The V end was cut by 4 bases, the J end by 7 bases, with 16 bases between. The CDR3 runs to 14 residues. The germline gives CDR1 LGHNT, CDR2 FRNRAP. The CDR3, as DNA: TGTGCTAGTGGTTACGGTAGCTTGAACGGTGAAGCTTTCTTT. This sequence encodes CASGYGSLNGEAFF.

The chain is built from TRBV6-5 and TRBJ2-7; 11 bases line up with TRBD1. Germline CDR1 reads MNHEY; CDR2 reads SVGAGI. Losses at the gene ends were 4 bases for V and 3 bases for J; bases not matched to a gene: 5. CDR3 size: 15 residues. CDR3 region: CASSSGTGGYYEQYF. CDR3 nucleotide sequence: TGTGCCAGCAGTTCCGGGACAGGGGGGTACTACGAGCAGTACTTC.

In this sample, this clone turned up a few times. V is TRBV4-1 and J is TRBJ2-7; 8 nucleotides line up with TRBD1. The germline gives CDR1 MGHRA, CDR2 YSYEKL. V trimming: 2 bases; J trimming: 5 bases; junction bases outside the gene matches: 8. The CDR3 is made up of 15 amino acids. CDR3 protein: CASSQPSGQVDEQYF. DNA of the CDR3: TGCGCCAGCAGCCAACCTTCGGGACAGGTCGACGAGCAGTACTTC.

This clone has a handful of counts. This chain joins TRBV5-5 and TRBJ2-7; TRBD1 agrees at 7 bases. The germline V gene has CDR1 SGHKS and CDR2 YYEKEE (reference sequence). This CDR3 contains 15 residues. Trimming cost V 0 bases and J 5 bases; bases outside gene matches: 8. Written as DNA, the CDR3 is TGTGCCAGCAGCTTGGGTGACAGGGCGAGGAACGAGCAGTACTTC. Encoded protein: CASSLGDRARNEQYF. The full variable domain, with the rest looked up from reference TRBV5-5 and TRBJ2-7, is DAGVTQSPTHLIKTRGQQVTLRCSPISGHKSVSWYQQVLGQGPQFIFQYYEKEERGRGNFPDRFSARQFPNYSSELNVNALLLGDSALYLCASSLGDRARNEQYFGPGTRLTVT.

The chain employs TRBV11-2 and TRBJ1-1; D unclear. The CDR3 spans 12 residues. In germline, CDR1 is SGHAT, CDR2 FQNNGV. Deletions cut 2 bases from V and 1 base from J, with 2 bases between. CDR3 DNA sequence: TGTGCCAGCAGCTTACAGAACACTGAAGCTTTCTTT. Its translation: CASSLQNTEAFF.

The chain employs TRBV27 and TRBJ2-7, with 13 bases that match TRBD2. CDR1 is MNHEY and CDR2 is SMNVEV in the germline V gene (reference sequence). This CDR3 has 15 residues. The V segment lost 3 bases and the J segment 4 bases; nucleotides outside the gene matches: 3. The CDR3 coding sequence is TGTGCCAGCAGTTTCCGACTAGCGGGGGGATACGAGCAGTACTTC. Translated, it gives CASSFRLAGGYEQYF.

The CDR3 DNA reads as TGTGCCAGCAGCTTAGACAGGGGGCGTTCAAATGAGCAGTTCTTC. This codes for CASSLDRGRSNEQFF. The chain carries TRBV7-2 and TRBJ2-1, with 9 bases lining up with TRBD1. The CDR3 length is 15 residues. From germline, CDR1 is SGHTA and CDR2 FQGNSA. Unmatched junction bases numbered 5, after V lost 1 base and J lost 7 bases.

The V gene is TRBV5-4, the J gene TRBJ1-5, with D possibly TRBD1 on 5 matching bases. The CDR3 runs to 16 residues. V gave up 4 bases and J gave up 0 bases, with 14 bases separating them. The germline CDR1 and CDR2 sequences are SGHNT and YYREEE (reference sequence). The CDR3 region is CASSRGGFDSNQPQHF. The CDR3 DNA reads TGTGCCAGCAGCCGGGGGGGATTCGATAGCAATCAGCCCCAGCATTTT.

The CDR3 is CASSYFGLAGTGELFF. The CDR3 DNA follows: TGTGCCAGCAGTTACTTTGGACTAGCGGGGACCGGGGAGCTGTTTTTT. The chain couples TRBV6-5 to TRBJ2-2, with 12 bases lining up with TRBD2. Germline V lookup: CDR1 MNHEY, CDR2 SVGAGI. V lost 1 base to trimming and J lost 5 bases; unmatched junction nucleotides: 2. The CDR3 runs 16 residues.

This clone has a single count. The CDR3: CASSQDLGFGTRFDTQYF. The CDR3, as DNA: TGTGCCAGCAGCCAAGATTTGGGTTTCGGGACTAGGTTCGATACGCAGTATTTT. The chain uses TRBV4-2 and TRBJ2-3; TRBD2 agrees at 8 bases. The CDR3 runs 18 residues. Germline V gene sequence: CDR1 LGHNA, CDR2 YNFKEQ. The ends lost 0 bases at V and 6 bases at J; junction bases unmatched: 14.